This T cell receptor beta chain was retrieved from a study of T cells in Graves' hyperthyroidism and ophthalmopathy. This CDR3 has 16 residues. The V and J ends lost 5 bases and 4 bases, in that order; junction bases with no gene match: 13. Germline V gene lookup returns CDR1 SGHAT and CDR2 FQNNGV. Absent ophthalmopathy progression within 18 months defined stable Graves' hyperthyroidism. The patients, who ranged from 18 to 65 in age, presented with newly diagnosed hyperthyroidism lasting under 2 months. TCR beta CDR3 regions were amplified from RNA. In the first-round RT-PCR of the TCR CDR3, the HTBI primer set was used. TCRdb ran MiXCR on the multiplex PCR reads and lists one entry per CDR3 protein. Of around 760,000 distinct CDR3 sequences in the sample, approximately 40% were seen once. In the case of this clonotype: Antigen: not known.

Study findings and constraints: The model predicted ophthalmopathy a median about 6.6 months before onset. Stable hyperthyroidism and ophthalmopathy were separated using 13 V-J signatures.

Sequencing input: blood. The chain is built from TRBV11-2 and TRBJ1-1; TRBD1 agrees at 7 bases. The clonotype originates from a woman aged 40 to 49 with Graves' hyperthyroidism. CDR3 DNA sequence: TGTGCCAGCAGCCCAGGGGGGAACCTAGGTCTCACTGAAGCTTTCTTT. This codes for CASSPGGNLGLTEAFF.